This is a list of T cell receptor beta chains from one sample in a study of OX40 agonist ivuxolimab in advanced cancers. The protocol was immunoSEQ multiplex PCR, while the TCRdb copy is restricted to in-frame clones and leaves out a portion. Among around 41,000 clones, approximately 80% were seen once, and the ten largest hold around 2.7%. This specimen was CD4+ or CD8+ T cells sorted from blood, taken in a trial of the OX40 agonist ivuxolimab. Receptor source: an adult with an advanced solid tumor such as melanoma, head and neck, liver or kidney cancer. The CDR3 runs from the conserved cysteine through the conserved F or W. A D gene is named only where the DNA matches it firmly. Not every row has a clone size; where given, it reads once, few, many or a size class.

J gene	clone size	V gene	D gene	CDR3 protein	CDR3 DNA
TRBJ2-7	-	TRBV7-9	TRBD2	CASSLVGLAGLTEQYF	TGTGCCAGCAGCTTAGTGGGACTAGCGGGATTGACCGAGCAGTACTTC
TRBJ1-1	-	TRBV18	TRBD1	CASSPRPTGGMNTEAFF	TGTGCCAGCTCACCACGTCCGACAGGGGGCATGAACACTGAAGCTTTCTTT
TRBJ2-7	-	TRBV7-7	TRBD2	CASSLLPGTSGAYEQYF	TGTGCTAGCAGCTTGTTGCCCGGGACTAGCGGAGCCTACGAGCAGTACTTC
TRBJ1-1	-	TRBV4-2	-	CASSQEGAEAFF	TGTGCCAGCAGCCAAGAGGGGGCCGAAGCTTTCTTT
TRBJ1-1	-	TRBV29-1	-	CSVKGVTAGTEAFF	TGCAGCGTTAAAGGTGTGACAGCGGGCACTGAAGCTTTCTTT
TRBJ1-2	-	TRBV25-1	-	CASSEYNTNYGYTF	TGTGCCAGCAGTGAATATAACACGAACTATGGCTACACCTTC
TRBJ1-2	-	TRBV6-5	-	CASSSHTRGGYTF	TGTGCCAGCAGTTCACACACGCGAGGAGGCTACACCTTC
TRBJ1-1	-	TRBV30	-	CAWRPPAGRAEAFF	TGTGCCTGGAGGCCCCCCGCAGGGAGAGCTGAAGCTTTCTTT
TRBJ2-1	-	TRBV9	TRBD1	CASSVTGTGYNEQFF	TGTGCCAGCAGCGTCACCGGGACAGGATACAATGAGCAGTTCTTC
TRBJ1-3	-	TRBV7-8	-	CASSRDGSSGNTIYF	TGTGCCAGCAGCCGAGACGGAAGCTCTGGAAACACCATATATTTT
TRBJ2-1	once	TRBV10-3	-	CAISGGDKPYNEQFF	TGTGCCATCAGTGGGGGGGACAAGCCCTACAATGAGCAGTTCTTC
TRBJ1-2	-	TRBV6-1	-	CASSEMGVPNYGYTF	TGTGCCAGCAGTGAAATGGGCGTCCCTAACTATGGCTACACCTTC
TRBJ1-1	-	TRBV7-3	-	CASSLNPRHRANTEAFF	TGTGCCAGCAGCTTAAACCCCCGGCACAGGGCGAACACTGAAGCTTTCTTT
TRBJ1-5	few	TRBV2	-	CASSVIFGLQHF	TGTGCCAGCAGTGTAATTTTTGGTCTCCAGCATTTT
TRBJ1-2	-	TRBV29-1	-	CSVSLPRDYGYTF	TGCAGCGTGTCACTTCCCAGGGACTATGGCTACACCTTC
TRBJ2-1	once	TRBV19	-	CASSMIGFNEQFF	TGTGCCAGTAGTATGATCGGATTTAATGAGCAGTTCTTC
TRBJ1-1	-	TRBV10-3	-	CAISESRGLNTEAFF	TGTGCCATCAGTGAGTCTAGGGGGTTGAACACTGAAGCTTTCTTT
TRBJ1-5	-	TRBV6-1	-	CASRSGHSNQPQHF	TGTGCCAGCAGGTCCGGCCATAGCAATCAGCCCCAGCATTTT
TRBJ1-3	-	TRBV9	-	CASSDQNGPGNTIYF	TGTGCCAGCAGCGACCAGAACGGGCCTGGAAACACCATATATTTT
TRBJ2-2	-	TRBV7-2	-	CASSLGRGELFF	TGTGCCAGCAGCTTAGGAAGGGGGGAGCTGTTTTTT
TRBJ1-1	-	TRBV7-2	TRBD1	CASSLEGQGYTEAFF	TGTGCCAGCAGCTTAGAGGGACAGGGATACACTGAAGCTTTCTTT
TRBJ2-5	few	TRBV29-1	-	CSVAKGRPGETQYF	TGCAGCGTTGCTAAGGGACGGCCCGGAGAGACCCAGTACTTC
TRBJ2-4	-	TRBV18	-	CASSPRRVGAKNIQYF	TGTGCCAGCTCACCCCGGAGGGTGGGCGCCAAAAACATTCAGTACTTC
TRBJ2-5	-	TRBV2	-	CASSEDHRETQYF	TGTGCCAGCAGTGAAGACCACAGGGAGACCCAGTACTTC
TRBJ2-3	-	TRBV30	-	CAWTVRRTPRPDTQYF	TGTGCCTGGACCGTGCGTAGGACGCCTCGTCCAGATACGCAGTATTTT
TRBJ1-4	-	TRBV2	TRBD1	CASTQEGAGEKLFF	TGTGCCAGCACCCAGGAGGGGGCGGGTGAAAAACTGTTTTTT
TRBJ2-2	-	TRBV7-2	TRBD2	CASSLAGTRGRTGELFF	TGTGCCAGCAGCTTAGCGGGGACTAGAGGGAGGACCGGGGAGCTGTTTTTT
TRBJ2-7	-	TRBV7-9	-	CASSRTSYEQYF	TGTGCCAGCAGCCGCACTTCCTACGAGCAGTACTTC
TRBJ2-3	-	TRBV7-3	-	CASSLTGPRVDTDTQYF	TGTGCCAGCAGCTTAACGGGACCTAGGGTGGACACAGATACGCAGTATTTT
TRBJ1-2	-	TRBV19	TRBD1	CASSKGQDNYGYTF	TGTGCCAGTAGTAAGGGACAGGACAACTATGGCTACACCTTC
TRBJ2-3	-	TRBV9	-	CASSVLRDPDTRYF	TGTGCCAGCAGCGTTTTAAGGGATCCAGATACGCGGTATTTT
TRBJ2-2	-	TRBV6-5	-	CASSYSRSNTGELFF	TGTGCCAGCAGTTACTCCAGATCTAACACCGGGGAGCTGTTTTTT
TRBJ2-5	-	TRBV27	-	CASSLLGAGRETQYF	TGTGCCAGCAGTCTCCTCGGAGCGGGTAGAGAGACCCAGTACTTC
TRBJ1-2	-	TRBV18	-	CASSPPGDPGIGYTF	TGTGCCAGCTCACCACCGGGGGATCCCGGAATTGGCTACACCTTC
TRBJ2-2	-	TRBV19	-	CASSIDAGGTGELFF	TGTGCCAGTAGTATTGATGCAGGGGGGACCGGGGAGCTGTTTTTT
TRBJ1-2	-	TRBV29-1	TRBD1	CSVGRTGQGYTF	TGCAGCGTTGGGAGGACAGGGCAGGGCTACACCTTC
TRBJ2-1	-	TRBV5-5	-	CASSTRPGASSYNEQFF	TGTGCCAGCAGCACCAGGCCGGGGGCGAGTTCCTACAATGAGCAGTTCTTC
TRBJ1-5	-	TRBV19	-	CASAYRENQPQHF	TGTGCCAGTGCTTACAGGGAAAATCAGCCCCAGCATTTT
TRBJ1-1	-	TRBV15	TRBD1	CATSNGTGRSNTEAFF	TGTGCCACCAGCAACGGGACAGGGAGGTCGAACACTGAAGCTTTCTTT
TRBJ2-3	medium-sized	TRBV7-9	-	CASSPGGPFATDTQYF	TGTGCCAGCAGCCCGGGTGGACCCTTCGCTACAGATACGCAGTATTTT
TRBJ1-4	-	TRBV19	TRBD1	CASSTGGREKLFF	TGTGCCAGTTCTACAGGGGGGAGGGAAAAACTGTTTTTT
TRBJ1-2	-	TRBV7-6	-	CASSLGQNYGYTF	TGTGCCAGCAGCTTAGGACAAAACTATGGCTACACCTTC
TRBJ2-3	-	TRBV10-3	TRBD2	CAISALERGSTDTQYF	TGTGCCATCAGTGCTCTAGAGCGGGGTAGCACAGATACGCAGTATTTT
TRBJ1-2	-	TRBV7-2	-	CASSLSGAGSGYTF	TGTGCCAGCAGCTTATCAGGGGCAGGAAGTGGCTACACCTTC
TRBJ2-1	-	TRBV7-2	TRBD2	CASSVSGSLGYNEQFF	TGTGCCAGCAGCGTTAGCGGGAGCTTAGGGTACAATGAGCAGTTCTTC